This TCR beta chain was recorded in a study of T-cell memory formation after mild COVID-19. This clonotype turned up a few times. Its specificity is not known. Study findings and constraints: Contracting CD4+ clones lay largely in CM and EM, with CD8+ ones residing in EMRA. Whereas later expanders leaned CD4+, clones contracting day 15 to 85 showed a balanced CD4/CD8 makeup.

Via MiXCR, TCRdb re-called the 5' RACE reads, giving one row per CDR3 protein. The repertoire holds around 120,000 distinct CDR3 sequences, with approximately 15% as singletons. The TCR sequence derives from an adult woman who had mild COVID-19 (a few samples of this study predate the infection). Cell type and time point are not known. Material for sequencing was PBMCs or a T cell subset sorted from them (not recorded which).

CDR3 sequence (DNA): TGTGCCAGCAGCAAACGTGGGTTGCTAGCGCAATACAATGAGCAGTTCTTC. As protein: CASSKRGLLAQYNEQFF. The rearrangement joins TRBV21-1 to TRBJ2-1; TRBD2, the table's D call, was not compared with the DNA. TRBV21-1 is classified as a pseudogene. The CDR3 is 17 residues long.